This T cell receptor (beta chain) was captured by sequencing in a study of human T cells and chemical hapten exposure. The sample's time point: patch test 2, 6 weeks after DPC sensitization. Treatment specified: therapeutic diphenylcyclopropenone sensitization with weekly scalp DPC. This clonotype has ten or more counts. Each CDR3 protein is one row after TCRdb ran MiXCR on the RACE reads. The data show about 140,000 distinct CDR3 sequences, about 11% seen once. This sequence was found in a woman aged 50 to 60 with alopecia areata. Some clones in this sample may be carry-over from other donors' samples. The input for sequencing was whole blood, taken in connection with sensitization to the hapten diphenylcyclopropenone (DPC).

In DNA, the CDR3 is TGTGCCAGCAGTGACAGGACAGGGGTCACCGGGGAGCTGTTTTTT. This encodes CASSDRTGVTGELFF. This chain links TRBV28 with TRBJ2-2, with 9 bases fitting TRBD1. Germline CDR1 MDHEN, CDR2 SYDVKM. Unmatched junction bases numbered 5, after V lost 5 bases and J lost 4 bases. This CDR3 contains 15 residues.